This T cell receptor (beta chain) was recorded in a study of CD8 T cells in ankylosing spondylitis (dated by TCRdb to 2017 to 2019). Context from the whole study: The study set out to find disease-linked TCR variants by profiling T cell receptor beta repertoires in ankylosing spondylitis patients and healthy donors. The full study cohort was made up of approximately 27 ankylosing spondylitis patients and 108 healthy donors. Peripheral blood was sampled, and synovial fluid was additionally collected from ankylosing spondylitis patients.

TCRdb names Illumina HiSeq 2500 as the instrument used. TCR beta libraries were prepared by quantitative 5'-RACE with molecular barcodes. In the original analysis: A new computational method, built on a probabilistic model of VDJ rearrangement, was used to identify disease-linked TCR variants. TCRdb handled the public reads itself, with Q25 trimming in fastp and clone calling in MiXCR, and kept productive beta chains. Merged by CDR3 protein, the rows form single entries marked with the most common genes and DNA. The authors' filters were not applied to this entry. The sample table shows under 450,000 distinct CDR3 sequences, and 17% are seen once. Over 0.9% of the sample lies in the top ten. Looking up the germline V gene yields CDR1 SQVTM and CDR2 ANQGSEA. V drops 6 bases and J drops 5 bases, leaving 20 bases in between. Inclusive of the bounding cysteine and phenylalanine, the CDR3 is 14 residues long. The DNA shown is the 42-base CDR3, in frame from base 1.

The table lists this clonotype with many counts. It has no known antigen specificity. Base qualities are not provided; no much larger clone lies one nucleotide away. What the study reported, not specific to this receptor: The disease-linked clones were reported as significantly enriched in matched synovial fluid samples from ankylosing spondylitis patients. Blood from ankylosing spondylitis patients appeared to be characterized by a TCR beta motif composed of 7 to 9 highly homologous amino acid variants. A CD8+ phenotype was shown by the disease-linked clones, which were found at relatively low frequencies in peripheral blood. Some of the motif variants had been reported before in the synovial fluid and blood of reactive arthritis patients, a finding that suggests common disease-initiation mechanisms.

The sequence is built from TRBV29-1 and TRBJ2-7; TRBD1 is a weak D gene call, 6 bases matching. This receptor was identified in a male donor with ankylosing spondylitis. Material: blood, either unsorted or a sorted T cell fraction (not recorded which). DNA sequence: TGCAGCGTGGGGTCTACAGGGTACAAACACGAGCAGTACTTC. This sequence encodes CSVGSTGYKHEQYF.